This TCR beta chain was found in a study of blood T cell repertoires in COVID-19 (dated by TCRdb to the early 2020s). General notes on the study: The collaborator samples originated in the United States, Italy and Spain and spanned the acute and convalescent phases of COVID-19. The sample metadata nearly always contained a de-identified subject ID, COVID-19 status, age in years and sex. Samples came from the ongoing ImmuneRACE study (first 160 participants) plus 1,254 subjects from 6 global collaborators. The repertoires were released in a freely available public database meant as a resource for research on the immune response to SARS-CoV-2. The material from the prospective study consisted of cDNA or gDNA derived from T cells, B-cell-depleted T cells, or PBMCs. Subjects who had been exposed to COVID-19, were actively infected with it, or had recovered from it provided the deeply sampled blood TCRbeta repertoires that made up the dataset. HLA class I and class II types, where available, came from metadata supplied by the sample provider rather than from assay-based typing.

Overall study outcomes, separate from this receptor: Clinical and demographic metadata were provided uncurated, with the amount varying by source and participant.

As regards this clone: Its binding antigen is unknown. The input lacks base qualities; no much larger clone sits a single base away. The sample has other DNA sequences that encode this CDR3 too.

CDR1 LNHNV and CDR2 YYDKDF were looked up in the germline V gene (reference sequence). Including the terminal cysteine and phenylalanine, the CDR3 comprises 15 residues. Of all the DNA, just the CDR3 is kept, 45 bases in frame from base 1. V ends up 0 bases short and J 5 bases short, with an unmatched junction base count of 4. The collaborating institutions used their own protocols to collect whole blood in K2EDTA tubes. For TCRbeta analysis, collaborator samples were shipped as frozen whole blood, as isolated PBMCs, or as DNA extracted from either sample type. The immunoSEQ Assay, a bias-controlled multiplex PCR, was used to amplify TCRbeta CDR3 regions from genomic DNA. The study's own analysis went as follows. Nucleated cell counts per sample were estimated from amplification of reference gene primers within the assay. To quantify the absolute abundance of each unique TCRbeta CDR3 rearrangement, sequence reads were collapsed and filtered. For each sample, productive Simpson clonality was calculated as the square root of Simpson's diversity index over productive rearrangements. TCRdb limited this immuneACCESS table to in-frame rearrangements with V and J called. A share of clones is missing; checked studies link under half to unresolved V genes, and the rest is unexplained. Clone size and V and J calls were adopted from that table, with D and trimming inferred from the DNA. This sample comprises fewer than 300,000 clones, about 68% of them detected only once. The top ten hold over 3% of the sample.

The V and J segments used are TRBV15 and TRBJ2-5, and 9 bases in between align with TRBD2. The receptor was isolated from an elderly woman with acute or convalescent COVID-19. Sequenced sample: peripheral blood. In nucleotides, the sequence is TGTGCCACCAGCAGAGATGGACTAGCGCGGGAGACCCAGTACTTC. This encodes CATSRDGLARETQYF.